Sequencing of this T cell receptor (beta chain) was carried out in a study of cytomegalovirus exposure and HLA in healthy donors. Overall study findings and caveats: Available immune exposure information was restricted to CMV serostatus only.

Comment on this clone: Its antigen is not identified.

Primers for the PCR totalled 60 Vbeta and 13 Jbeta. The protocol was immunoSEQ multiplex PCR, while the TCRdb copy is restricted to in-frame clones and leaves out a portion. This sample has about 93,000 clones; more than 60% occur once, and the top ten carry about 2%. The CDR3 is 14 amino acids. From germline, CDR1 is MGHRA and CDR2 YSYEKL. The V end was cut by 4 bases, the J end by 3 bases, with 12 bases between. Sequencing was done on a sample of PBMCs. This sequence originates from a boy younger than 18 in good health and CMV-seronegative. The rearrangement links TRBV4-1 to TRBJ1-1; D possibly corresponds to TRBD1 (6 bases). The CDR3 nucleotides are TGCGCCAGCAGCCCTGTGGGGGGGCACACTGAAGCTTTCTTT. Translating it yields CASSPVGGHTEAFF.